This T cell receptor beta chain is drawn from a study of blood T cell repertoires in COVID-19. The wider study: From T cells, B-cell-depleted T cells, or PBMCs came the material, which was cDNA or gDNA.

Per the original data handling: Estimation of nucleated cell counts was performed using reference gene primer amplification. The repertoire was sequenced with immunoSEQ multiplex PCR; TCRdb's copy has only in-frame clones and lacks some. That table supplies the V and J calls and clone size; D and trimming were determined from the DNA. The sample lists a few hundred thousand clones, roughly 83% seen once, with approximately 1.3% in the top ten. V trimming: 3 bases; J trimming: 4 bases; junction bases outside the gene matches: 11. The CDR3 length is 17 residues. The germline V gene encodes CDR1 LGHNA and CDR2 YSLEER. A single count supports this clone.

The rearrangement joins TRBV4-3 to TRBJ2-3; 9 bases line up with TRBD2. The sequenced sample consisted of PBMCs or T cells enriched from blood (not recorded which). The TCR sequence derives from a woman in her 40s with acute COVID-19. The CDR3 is CASSQSYGGGAADTQYF. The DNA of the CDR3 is TGCGCCAGCAGCCAGAGTTACGGCGGGGGGGCCGCAGATACGCAGTATTTT.